Below are 3 T cell receptor beta chains sequenced from a single sample in a study of blood T cell repertoires in COVID-19. Sequencing was performed with immunoSEQ multiplex PCR; in TCRdb, only in-frame clones are kept and a portion is missing. The sample includes about 100,000 clones, approximately 80% seen only once; the top ten take roughly 12%. Sequenced sample: peripheral blood. The receptors were gathered from a woman between 70 and 85 years old with acute or convalescent COVID-19.

This clone was counted only a few times. This chain links TRBV6-6 with TRBJ2-5; 8 nucleotides align to TRBD2. The CDR3 is made up of 14 amino acids. After removal of 7 bases from V and 5 bases from J, the junction contained 9 bases not matched to a gene. CDR1 is MNHNY, CDR2 SVGAGI, per germline (reference sequence). CDR3 nucleotide sequence: TGTGCCAGCAATAAACTAGCGGTCCGGGAGACCCAGTACTTC. This translates into CASNKLAVRETQYF.

The genes are TRBV30 and TRBJ1-1; TRBD1 agrees at 7 bases. Germline CDR1 is GTSNPN and CDR2 is SVGIG (reference sequence). The CDR3 sequence is 11 residues long. Germline trimming cut 4 bases from V and 6 bases from J; bases unmatched to any gene: 2. The CDR3 sequence: CAWTRGAEAFF. The CDR3, as DNA: TGTGCCTGGACCAGGGGGGCTGAAGCTTTCTTT.

The chain has TRBV27 and TRBJ1-6, with 10 bases fitting TRBD1. Germline trimming cut 9 bases from V and 7 bases from J; bases unmatched to any gene: 18. The CDR3 totals 18 residues. CDR1 is MNHEY, CDR2 SMNVEV, per germline (reference sequence). The CDR3 protein is CASLNLPGTGVGNSPLHF. The CDR3 bases are TGTGCCAGTCTGAACTTACCCGGGACAGGGGTTGGAAATTCACCCCTCCACTTT.